This T cell receptor (beta chain) was documented in a study of CD8+CD57+ T cells in acquired aplastic anemia. Genomic DNA served as template for TCR beta VDJ and CDR3 profiling. TCRdb re-called the reads with MiXCR, one entry per CDR3 protein. The data show 150,000 to 200,000 distinct CDR3 sequences, about 47% seen once. The CDR3 length is 11 residues. The germline gives CDR1 MGHDK, CDR2 SYGVNS. The junction had 5 bases not matched to a gene; V was cut back by 10 bases and J by 7 bases. The specimen sequenced was sorted CD4+, CD8+, or CD8+CD57+ T cells (not recorded which) from PBMCs. The receptor was derived from a human donor in good health. The chain couples TRBV25-1 to TRBJ1-2; 8 bases match TRBD1. CDR3 loop: CATRTGTGYTF. Written as DNA, the CDR3 is TGTGCCACCAGGACAGGGACTGGCTACACCTTC.